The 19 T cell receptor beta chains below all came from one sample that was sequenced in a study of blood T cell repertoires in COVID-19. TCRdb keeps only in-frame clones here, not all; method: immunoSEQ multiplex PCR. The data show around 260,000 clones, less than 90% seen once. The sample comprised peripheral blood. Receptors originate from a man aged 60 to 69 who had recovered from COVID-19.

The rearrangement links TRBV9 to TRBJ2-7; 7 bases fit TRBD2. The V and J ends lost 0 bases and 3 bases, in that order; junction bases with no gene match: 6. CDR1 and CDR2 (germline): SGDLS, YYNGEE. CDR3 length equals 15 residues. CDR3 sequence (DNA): TGTGCCAGCAGCGTAGGAGTAGCGGGTGGCTACGAGCAGTACTTC. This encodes CASSVGVAGGYEQYF.

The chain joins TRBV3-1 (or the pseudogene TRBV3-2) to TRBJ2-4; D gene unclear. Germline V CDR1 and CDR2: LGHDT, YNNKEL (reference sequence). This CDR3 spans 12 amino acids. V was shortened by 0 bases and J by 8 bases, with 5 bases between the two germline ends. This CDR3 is CASSQESHIQYF. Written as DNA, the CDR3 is TGTGCCAGCAGCCAAGAGAGTCACATTCAGTACTTC.

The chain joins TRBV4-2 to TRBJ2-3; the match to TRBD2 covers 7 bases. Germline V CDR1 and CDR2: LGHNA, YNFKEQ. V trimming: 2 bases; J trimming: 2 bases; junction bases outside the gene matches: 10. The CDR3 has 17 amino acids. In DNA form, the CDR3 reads TGTGCCAGCAGCCAAACGGCCGGGACTACACTCACAGATACGCAGTATTTT. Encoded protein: CASSQTAGTTLTDTQYF.

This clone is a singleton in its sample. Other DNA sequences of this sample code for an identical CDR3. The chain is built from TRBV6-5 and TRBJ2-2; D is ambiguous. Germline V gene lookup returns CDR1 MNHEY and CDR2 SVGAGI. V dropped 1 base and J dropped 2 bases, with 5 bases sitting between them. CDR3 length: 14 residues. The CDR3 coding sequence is TGTGCCAGCAGTTACTTCTCTAACACCGGGGAGCTGTTTTTT. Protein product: CASSYFSNTGELFF.

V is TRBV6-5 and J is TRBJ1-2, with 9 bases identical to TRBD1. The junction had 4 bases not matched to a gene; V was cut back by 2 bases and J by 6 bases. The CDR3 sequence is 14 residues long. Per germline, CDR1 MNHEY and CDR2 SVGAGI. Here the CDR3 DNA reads TGTGCCAGCAGTTACCGGACAGGGGCCGATGGCTACACCTTC. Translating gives CASSYRTGADGYTF.

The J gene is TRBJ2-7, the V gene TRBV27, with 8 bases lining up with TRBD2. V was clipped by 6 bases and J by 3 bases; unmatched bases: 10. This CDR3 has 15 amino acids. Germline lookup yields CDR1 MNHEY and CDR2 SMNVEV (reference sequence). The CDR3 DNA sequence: TGTGCCAGCAGATCCCTCGGGGGGGCCTTCTACGAGCAGTACTTC. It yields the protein CASRSLGGAFYEQYF.

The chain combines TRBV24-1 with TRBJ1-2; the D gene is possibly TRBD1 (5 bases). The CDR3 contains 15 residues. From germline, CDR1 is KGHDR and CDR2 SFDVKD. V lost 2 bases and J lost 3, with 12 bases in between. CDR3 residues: CATSDSMGLHYGYTF. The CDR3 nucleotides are TGTGCCACCAGTGATTCCATGGGGCTACACTATGGCTACACCTTC.

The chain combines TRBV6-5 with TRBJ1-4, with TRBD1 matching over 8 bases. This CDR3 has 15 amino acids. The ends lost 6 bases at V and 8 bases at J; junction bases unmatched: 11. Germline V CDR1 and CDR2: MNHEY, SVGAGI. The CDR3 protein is CASRPIDRGGEKLFF. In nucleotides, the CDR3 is TGTGCCAGCAGGCCGATTGACAGGGGAGGGGAAAAACTGTTTTTT.

Here the CDR3 reads CASSGTELINTEAFF. CDR3 nucleotides: TGCGCCAGCAGCGGGACAGAACTCATTAACACTGAAGCTTTCTTT. The rearrangement joins TRBV5-1 to TRBJ1-1; 7 nucleotides match TRBD1. The ends lost 4 bases at V and 2 bases at J; junction bases unmatched: 8. In germline, CDR1 is SGHRS, CDR2 YFSETQ. This CDR3 is built from 15 residues.

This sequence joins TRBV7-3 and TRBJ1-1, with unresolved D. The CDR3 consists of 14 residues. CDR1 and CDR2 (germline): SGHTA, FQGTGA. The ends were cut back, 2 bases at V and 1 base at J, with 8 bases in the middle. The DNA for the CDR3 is TGTGCCAGCAGCTTAGAGTCAGGGAACACTGAAGCTTTCTTT. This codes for CASSLESGNTEAFF.

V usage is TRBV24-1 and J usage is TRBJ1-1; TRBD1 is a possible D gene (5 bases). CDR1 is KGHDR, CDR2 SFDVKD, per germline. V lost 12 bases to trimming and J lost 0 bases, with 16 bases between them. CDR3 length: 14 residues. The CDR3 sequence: CAAGGGGMNTEAFF. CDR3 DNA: TGTGCCGCGGGGGGGGGTGGCATGAACACTGAAGCTTTCTTT.

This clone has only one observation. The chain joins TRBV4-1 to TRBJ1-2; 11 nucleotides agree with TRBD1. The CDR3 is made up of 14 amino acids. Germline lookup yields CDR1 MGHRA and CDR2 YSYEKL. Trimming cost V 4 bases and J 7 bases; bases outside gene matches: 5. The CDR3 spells CASSPDRGQVGYTF. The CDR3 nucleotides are TGCGCCAGCAGCCCGGACAGGGGGCAAGTTGGCTACACCTTC.

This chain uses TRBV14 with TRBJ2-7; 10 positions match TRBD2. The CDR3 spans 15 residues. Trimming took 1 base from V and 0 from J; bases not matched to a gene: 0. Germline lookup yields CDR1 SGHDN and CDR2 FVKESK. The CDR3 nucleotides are TGTGCCAGCAGCCAAGTAGCGGGGGGCTCCTACGAGCAGTACTTC. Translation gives CASSQVAGGSYEQYF.

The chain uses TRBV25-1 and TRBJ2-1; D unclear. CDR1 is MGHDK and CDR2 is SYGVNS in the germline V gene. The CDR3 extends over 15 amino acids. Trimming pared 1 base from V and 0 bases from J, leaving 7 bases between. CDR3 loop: CASSEFSSSYNEQFF. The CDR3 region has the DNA TGTGCCAGCAGTGAATTTTCGAGCTCCTACAATGAGCAGTTCTTC. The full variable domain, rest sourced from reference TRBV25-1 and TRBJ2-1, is EADIYQTPRYLVIGTGKKITLECSQTMGHDKMYWYQQDPGMELHLIHYSYGVNSTEKGDLSSESTVSRIRTEHFPLTLESARPSHTSQYLCASSEFSSSYNEQFFGPGTRLTVL.

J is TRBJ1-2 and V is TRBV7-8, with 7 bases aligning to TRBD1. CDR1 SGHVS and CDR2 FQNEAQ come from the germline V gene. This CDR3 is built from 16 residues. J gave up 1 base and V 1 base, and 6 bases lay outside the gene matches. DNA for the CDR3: TGTGCCAGCAGCTTAGTCGCAGGGGGAAGTAACTATGGCTACACCTTC. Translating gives CASSLVAGGSNYGYTF. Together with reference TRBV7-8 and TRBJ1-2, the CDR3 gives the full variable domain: GAGVSQSPRYKVAKRGQDVALRCDPISGHVSLFWYQQALGQGPEFLTYFQNEAQLDKSGLPSDRFFAERPEGSVSTLKIQRTQQEDSAVYLCASSLVAGGSNYGYTFGSGTRLTVV.

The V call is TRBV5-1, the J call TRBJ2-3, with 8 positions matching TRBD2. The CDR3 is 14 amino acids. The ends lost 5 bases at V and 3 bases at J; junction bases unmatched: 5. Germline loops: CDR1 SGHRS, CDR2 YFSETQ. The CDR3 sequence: CASRVAGLTDTQYF. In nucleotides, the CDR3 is TGCGCCAGCAGAGTAGCGGGATTGACAGATACGCAGTATTTT.

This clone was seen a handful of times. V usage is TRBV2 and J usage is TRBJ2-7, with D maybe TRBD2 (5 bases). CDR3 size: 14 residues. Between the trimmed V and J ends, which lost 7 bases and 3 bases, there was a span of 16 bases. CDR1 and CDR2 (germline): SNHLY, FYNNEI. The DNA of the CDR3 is TGTGCCAGCATACTCCCGCGGGCCGACTACGAGCAGTACTTC. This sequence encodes CASILPRADYEQYF. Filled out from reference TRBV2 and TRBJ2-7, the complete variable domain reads EPEVTQTPSHQVTQMGQEVILRCVPISNHLYFYWYRQILGQKVEFLVSFYNNEISEKSEIFDDQFSVERPDGSNFTLKIRSTKLEDSAMYFCASILPRADYEQYFGPGTRLTVT.

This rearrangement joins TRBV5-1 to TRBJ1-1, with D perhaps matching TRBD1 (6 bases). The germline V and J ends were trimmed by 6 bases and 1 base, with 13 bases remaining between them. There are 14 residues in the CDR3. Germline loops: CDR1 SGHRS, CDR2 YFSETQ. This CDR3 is CASTRDTQNTEAFF. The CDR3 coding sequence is TGCGCCAGCACACGGGACACGCAGAACACTGAAGCTTTCTTT.

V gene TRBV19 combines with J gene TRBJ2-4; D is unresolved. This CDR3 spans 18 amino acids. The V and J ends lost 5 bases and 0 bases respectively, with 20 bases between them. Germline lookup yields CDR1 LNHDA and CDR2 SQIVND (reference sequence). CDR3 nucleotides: TGTGCCAGTAGTCCACGGGTCCTAAAGCCGTTAGCCAAAAACATTCAGTACTTC. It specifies CASSPRVLKPLAKNIQYF.